Listed here is a single T cell receptor beta chain. Antigen specificity is unknown. The source of the sample is a study of T cell responses to AZD1222 COVID-19 vaccine. Study-wide points: The number of AZD1222 recipients seropositive at baseline was only 5 to 7. Reports say nearly half of spike-specific TCRs go after unmutated variant regions.

Generated by immunoSEQ multiplex PCR, the TCRdb table keeps only in-frame clones and is missing some. The sample yields 100,000 to 150,000 clones, around 85% seen once. Losses at the gene ends were 5 bases for V and 1 base for J; bases not matched to a gene: 9. The CDR3 totals 16 residues. Germline CDR1 SGHTA, CDR2 FQGNSA. Sequenced material: peripheral blood, taken 28 days after the second AZD1222 dose. The TCR originated in an adult who received the AZD1222 COVID-19 vaccine. This sequence joins TRBV7-2 and TRBJ2-3, with 7 bases lining up with TRBD2. CDR3 sequence: CASSQTLAAGTDTQYF. In DNA, the CDR3 is TGTGCCAGCAGCCAAACCCTAGCGGCCGGCACAGATACGCAGTATTTT. The full variable domain, its missing parts supplied by reference TRBV7-2 and TRBJ2-3, is GAGVSQSPSNKVTEKGKDVELRCDPISGHTALYWYRQSLGQGLEFLIYFQGNSAPDKSGLPSDRFSAERTGGSVSTLTIQRTQQEDSAVYLCASSQTLAAGTDTQYFGPGTRLTVL.